Following are 17 T cell receptor beta chains from one sample sequenced in a study of control samples from healthy donors and cancer patients. Using immunoSEQ multiplex PCR, the repertoire was profiled, and TCRdb retains in-frame clones only, with some absent. This sample has more than 95,000 clones, with roughly 87% found just once. The sequenced sample consisted of blood. The source is a man between 18 and 35 years old in good health.

The CDR3, as DNA: TGTGCCAGCAGTGCCCGTGACAGGGGGCTCGGCTATGGCTACACCTTC. It is translated as CASSARDRGLGYGYTF. This rearrangement joins TRBV28 to TRBJ1-2; 10 bases map to TRBD1. J was trimmed by 4 bases and V by 5 bases; bases with no gene match: 10. The CDR3 consists of 16 residues. Germline lookup yields CDR1 MDHEN and CDR2 SYDVKM.

The V gene is TRBV9, the J gene TRBJ2-2, with 9 bases fitting TRBD2. V dropped 4 bases and J dropped 7; count of bases not matched to a gene: 20. The germline gives CDR1 SGDLS, CDR2 YYNGEE. The CDR3 totals 19 residues. The CDR3 spells CASSPVGPEREVISGELFF. In DNA, the CDR3 is TGTGCCAGCAGCCCAGTAGGGCCAGAGCGGGAGGTGATAAGCGGGGAGCTGTTTTTT.

The rearrangement links TRBV27 to TRBJ1-1; D is undetermined. V shed 0 bases and J shed 1 base, with 9 bases lying between them. CDR1 and CDR2 (germline): MNHEY, SMNVEV (reference sequence). This CDR3 region has 15 residues. Written as DNA, the CDR3 is TGTGCCAGCAGTTTATCGCACAGAGAGAACACTGAAGCTTTCTTT. Its protein is CASSLSHRENTEAFF.

The V and J genes are TRBV14 and TRBJ1-1, with 9 bases lining up with TRBD1. The CDR3 contains 16 residues. Germline loops: CDR1 SGHDN, CDR2 FVKESK. The ends lost 4 bases at V and 0 bases at J; junction bases unmatched: 6. CDR3 loop: CASSPMGQGMNTEAFF. Written as DNA, the CDR3 is TGTGCCAGCAGCCCGATGGGACAGGGCATGAACACTGAAGCTTTCTTT.

CDR3 DNA: TGTGCCAGCAGCGTAGGGAGATATAGCAATCAGCCCCAGCATTTT. It encodes CASSVGRYSNQPQHF. The chain combines TRBV9 with TRBJ1-5, with D unclear. From germline, CDR1 is SGDLS and CDR2 YYNGEE. Trimming cost V 0 bases and J 0 bases, with 7 bases left between them. The CDR3 loop spans 15 amino acids. Together with reference TRBV9 and TRBJ1-5, the CDR3 gives the full variable domain: DSGVTQTPKHLITATGQRVTLRCSPRSGDLSVYWYQQSLDQGLQFLIQYYNGEERAKGNILERFSAQQFPDLHSELNLSSLELGDSALYFCASSVGRYSNQPQHFGDGTRLSIL.

The chain joins TRBV10-2 to TRBJ1-6, with 7 bases lining up with TRBD1. Germline-derived CDR1 and CDR2 are WSHSY and SAAADI. V lost 3 bases to trimming and J lost 7 bases; unmatched junction nucleotides: 9. The CDR3 loop spans 16 amino acids. The CDR3 coding sequence is TGCGCCAGCAGTGACCTACGACAGGGTGGCAATTCACCCCTCCACTTT. Translated: CASSDLRQGGNSPLHF.

This chain connects TRBV3-1 (or the pseudogene TRBV3-2) to TRBJ2-7; D gene uncertain. This CDR3 spans 15 amino acids. In germline, CDR1 is LGHDT, CDR2 YNNKEL (reference sequence). Between the trimmed V and J ends, which lost 0 bases and 4 bases, there was a span of 13 bases. CDR3 DNA sequence: TGTGCCAGCAGCCAAGACCCCCCATTAGTTTACGAGCAGTACTTC. This sequence encodes CASSQDPPLVYEQYF.

This clone was counted a few times. This chain uses TRBV7-6 with TRBJ2-7; no definite D call. The CDR3 loop spans 13 amino acids. Per the germline V gene, CDR1 is SGHVS and CDR2 is FNYEAQ. V lost 1 base and J lost 4, with 8 bases in between. DNA for the CDR3: TGTGCCAGCAGCTTAGGATCAGGATACGAGCAGTACTTC. Protein: CASSLGSGYEQYF.

The chain couples TRBV13 to TRBJ2-3; no definite D call. Germline V gives CDR1 PRHDT, CDR2 FYEKMQ (reference sequence). This CDR3 region has 15 residues. V was pared by 10 bases and J by 2 bases, with 19 bases between. CDR3 in amino acids: CATLFQYKTTDTQYF. DNA for the CDR3: TGTGCCACCCTGTTTCAGTACAAGACCACAGATACGCAGTATTTT.

The chain combines TRBV5-1 with TRBJ2-7; no firm D call. The length of the CDR3 is 14 residues. The germline V gene encodes CDR1 SGHRS and CDR2 YFSETQ. The V end was cut by 2 bases, the J end by 5 bases, with 14 bases between. CDR3 residues: CASSFGGDKDEQYF. CDR3 sequence (DNA): TGCGCCAGCAGCTTTGGTGGAGACAAAGACGAGCAGTACTTC.

The chain recombines TRBV6-5 with TRBJ2-7; D remains unclear. This CDR3 comprises 14 residues. Germline V gives CDR1 MNHEY, CDR2 SVGAGI. The V gene lost 2 bases and the J gene lost 7 bases, with 15 bases spanning the gap. CDR3 region: CASSYVISPREQYF. The CDR3 nucleotides are TGTGCCAGCAGTTACGTCATCTCCCCCAGGGAGCAGTACTTC.

Comments on this clone: With a much larger clone just one base away, this may be a read error. Distinct nucleotide sequences in the sample also encode this CDR3. The chain combines TRBV4-1 with TRBJ2-7, with D possibly matching TRBD1 (8 bases). Between the trimmed V and J ends, which lost 3 bases and 6 bases, there was a span of 39 bases. This CDR3 has 22 amino acids. Germline CDR1 and CDR2: MGHRA and YSYEKL. The CDR3 DNA reads TGCGCCAGCAGCCACCCCGGGGGGCAGGGGGCGGGGATGCGGATACGGGGGAGCGAGCAGTACTTC. Translating it yields CASSHPGGQGAGMRIRGSEQYF.

The chain is built from TRBV4-1 and TRBJ2-3; 8 bases agree with TRBD2. The CDR3 is 13 amino acids. With 0 bases clipped from V and 14 bases from J, the junction kept 7 bases outside the gene matches. CDR1 is MGHRA, CDR2 YSYEKL, per germline. The CDR3 coding sequence is TGCGCCAGCAGCCAAGACGGGGCGGGAGGAGGGTATTTT. Protein: CASSQDGAGGGYF.

V is TRBV7-3 and J is TRBJ2-1; TRBD2 agrees at 7 bases. Germline V lookup: CDR1 SGHTA, CDR2 FQGTGA. Trimming at V came to 2 bases and at J to 4 bases, leaving 5 bases not matched to a gene. This CDR3 is 15 amino acids long. The CDR3 loop reads CASSLSGGSYNEQFF. The CDR3 DNA follows: TGTGCCAGCAGCTTATCGGGGGGATCTTACAATGAGCAGTTCTTC. Complete variable domain (other parts from reference TRBV7-3 and TRBJ2-1): GAGVSQTPSNKVTEKGKYVELRCDPISGHTALYWYRQSLGQGPEFLIYFQGTGAADDSGLPNDRFFAVRPEGSVSTLKIQRTERGDSAVYLCASSLSGGSYNEQFFGPGTRLTVL.

J is TRBJ2-3 and V is TRBV10-1, with D possibly matching TRBD2 (5 bases). CDR3 length: 17 residues. Deletions cut 0 bases from V and 3 bases from J, with 16 bases between. From germline, CDR1 is WNHNN and CDR2 SYGVQD (reference sequence). The CDR3 nucleotides read TGCGCCAGCAGTGAGTCGACGGGAAGAAGTGGTACAGATACGCAGTATTTT. Translating gives CASSESTGRSGTDTQYF.

The J gene is TRBJ1-1, the V gene TRBV5-1; TRBD1 is a possible D gene (5 bases). V was cut by 4 bases and J by 11 bases, with 15 bases left in between. The CDR3 contains 12 residues. Per germline, CDR1 SGHRS and CDR2 YFSETQ. The CDR3: CASSTGAAAAFF. The CDR3, as DNA: TGCGCCAGCAGCACCGGGGCGGCGGCGGCTTTCTTT.

The genes are TRBV12-3 or TRBV12-4 and TRBJ1-5; D possibly corresponds to TRBD1 (5 bases). The CDR3 extends over 13 amino acids. V shed 5 bases and J shed 4 bases, with 9 bases lying between them. The CDR3 nucleotides read TGTGCCAGCAGTGGGGGGGGGAATCAGCCCCAGCATTTT. Translated, it gives CASSGGGNQPQHF.